The 16 T cell receptor beta chains given below trace back to one sample, sequenced in a study of blood T cell repertoires in COVID-19. Profiling relied on immunoSEQ multiplex PCR, and the TCRdb table lists in-frame clones only, not all of them. The sample includes around 100,000 clones, around 87% of them seen just once. The sequenced sample was peripheral blood. The receptors here all came from a human donor with acute or convalescent COVID-19. The donor label of this sample is uncertain.

This clone turned up a few times. This chain connects TRBV4-1 to TRBJ1-6; D not certain. Germline CDR1 and CDR2: MGHRA and YSYEKL. The CDR3 loop spans 12 amino acids. Trimming stripped 2 bases from V and 9 bases from J, with 5 bases between. CDR3 bases: TGCGCCAGCAGCCAAATCTTTTCACCCCTCCACTTT. Encoded protein: CASSQIFSPLHF.

The J gene is TRBJ1-6, the V gene TRBV12-3 or TRBV12-4; D is possibly TRBD1 (6 bases). The CDR3 contains 12 residues. V was clipped by 10 bases and J by 7 bases, with 11 bases between them. CDR3 amino acids: CAIQGRNSPLHF. The CDR3 nucleotides read TGTGCCATCCAGGGGAGAAATTCACCCCTCCACTTT.

The rearrangement uses TRBV6-4 and TRBJ2-6; D is perhaps TRBD2 (6 bases). V shed 3 bases and J shed 3 bases, with 6 bases lying between them. The germline V gene encodes CDR1 MRHNA and CDR2 SNTAGT. The CDR3 length is 14 residues. The DNA for the CDR3 is TGTGCCAGCAGTGAGGGGGGTGGGGCCAACGTCCTGACTTTC. Encoded protein: CASSEGGGANVLTF.

The rearrangement links TRBV9 to TRBJ2-1; TRBD2 aligns across 8 bases. After removal of 5 bases from V and 6 bases from J, the junction contained 7 bases not matched to a gene. The CDR3 sequence is 14 residues long. Germline loops: CDR1 SGDLS, CDR2 YYNGEE. CDR3 residues: CASSEGGGPNEQFF. The DNA of the CDR3 is TGTGCCAGCAGTGAGGGCGGGGGGCCCAATGAGCAGTTCTTC.

The chain combines TRBV11-2 with TRBJ2-1; 9 bases match TRBD1. The CDR3 has 15 amino acids. V lost 4 bases, J lost 7 bases, and 8 bases stayed unmatched. CDR1 is SGHAT and CDR2 is FQNNGV in the germline V gene. CDR3 DNA: TGTGCCAGCAGCTCGACAGGACAGGGGAAAAATGAGCAGTTCTTC. This sequence encodes CASSSTGQGKNEQFF.

The V and J genes are TRBV7-3 and TRBJ2-5; D unresolved. The CDR3 contains 12 residues. Trimming left V 3 bases short and J 7 bases short, with 9 bases between. Germline V lookup: CDR1 SGHTA, CDR2 FQGTGA. CDR3 protein: CASSLAPGTQYF. In nucleotides, the CDR3 is TGTGCCAGCAGCTTGGCCCCAGGGACCCAGTACTTC.

The rearrangement joins TRBV4-1 to TRBJ2-5; 11 bases map to TRBD1. The CDR3 spans 15 residues. The V segment lost 1 base and the J segment 5 bases; nucleotides outside the gene matches: 3. Per germline, CDR1 MGHRA and CDR2 YSYEKL. In nucleotides, the CDR3 is TGCGCCAGCAGCCAAGCCGGGACAGGGGGTGAGACCCAGTACTTC. Its protein product is CASSQAGTGGETQYF.

This chain uses TRBV4-1 with TRBJ2-1; 8 bases match TRBD2. With 3 bases clipped from V and 4 bases from J, the junction kept 2 bases outside the gene matches. CDR1 and CDR2 from the germline V gene are MGHRA and YSYEKL. CDR3 length: 14 amino acids. CDR3 residues: CASSQLAGYNEQFF. The DNA for the CDR3 is TGCGCCAGCAGCCAGCTAGCGGGTTACAATGAGCAGTTCTTC.

This clone was seen just once. The rearrangement joins TRBV10-3 to TRBJ1-1; no firm D call. This CDR3 contains 13 residues. From germline, CDR1 is ENHRY and CDR2 SYGVKD. V lost 6 bases and J lost 3, with 11 bases in between. The DNA for the CDR3 is TGTGCCATCAGAAGGAACGGGGACACTGAAGCTTTCTTT. It translates to CAIRRNGDTEAFF.

The rearrangement joins TRBV5-1 to TRBJ1-1, with 9 nucleotides matching TRBD1. The CDR3 length is 17 residues. From germline, CDR1 is SGHRS and CDR2 YFSETQ. The trim removed 1 base at V and 0 bases at J, leaving 7 bases unmatched. The DNA for the CDR3 is TGCGCCAGCAGCTTGAACCCGGGACAGGGCGTGAACACTGAAGCTTTCTTT. Amino acid sequence: CASSLNPGQGVNTEAFF.

This clone was counted between two and nine times. J is TRBJ1-2 and V is TRBV4-1; possible D gene TRBD1, 6 bases. The length of the CDR3 is 13 residues. The V end lost 5 bases, the J end lost 7 bases, and 14 bases lay between the germline ends. Per the germline V gene, CDR1 is MGHRA and CDR2 is YSYEKL. CDR3 amino acids: CASSGMGAAGYTF. CDR3 DNA sequence: TGCGCCAGCAGCGGCATGGGGGCGGCTGGCTACACCTTC.

The V call is TRBV6-5, the J call TRBJ2-7; 8 bases fit TRBD1. CDR3 length: 14 residues. V shed 6 bases and J 7 bases; nucleotides not matched to a gene: 11. Germline V gene lookup returns CDR1 MNHEY and CDR2 SVGAGI. The CDR3 reads CASRTQGARREQYF. In nucleotides, the CDR3 is TGTGCCAGCAGAACTCAGGGGGCGAGGAGAGAGCAGTACTTC.

The V gene is TRBV5-6, the J gene TRBJ2-4; D call uncertain. From germline, CDR1 is SGHDT and CDR2 YYEEEE. The CDR3 has 15 residues. Deletions cut 2 bases from V and 0 bases from J, with 9 bases between. The CDR3 here is CASSFSSLAKNIQYF. The CDR3 bases are TGTGCCAGCAGCTTCAGTAGCCTAGCCAAAAACATTCAGTACTTC.

The rearrangement joins TRBV10-2 to TRBJ1-1; D gene unclear. Germline V lookup: CDR1 WSHSY, CDR2 SAAADI. The CDR3 is made up of 12 amino acids. Deletions cut 4 bases from V and 1 base from J, with 4 bases between. The CDR3 protein is CASSVGNTEAFF. In DNA form, the CDR3 reads TGCGCCAGCAGTGTCGGGAACACTGAAGCTTTCTTT.

V and J are TRBV28 and TRBJ2-7, with 7 bases matching TRBD2. The germline V gene has CDR1 MDHEN and CDR2 SYDVKM. J was trimmed by 3 bases and V by 2 bases; bases with no gene match: 7. This CDR3 region has 15 residues. In nucleotides, the CDR3 is TGTGCCAGCAGTTTAGGGGGGGAAGATCGCTACGAGCAGTACTTC. Translated, it gives CASSLGGEDRYEQYF.

The rearrangement joins TRBV19 to TRBJ2-1; a possible D gene is TRBD2 (5 bases). This CDR3 is built from 16 residues. Germline assignment: CDR1 LNHDA and CDR2 SQIVND (reference sequence). With 1 base removed from V and 0 bases from J, the gap between germline ends came to 10 bases. The CDR3 DNA reads as TGTGCCAGTAGTATAGTTCCTAGCAGCTCCTACAATGAGCAGTTCTTC. Translating it yields CASSIVPSSSYNEQFF.